Given below is one TCR beta chain in context. Its antigen is unidentified. The data were produced by immunoSEQ multiplex PCR, yet TCRdb's version contains in-frame clones alone and is incomplete. The sample holds fewer than 110,000 clones, over 80% seen once. This entry belongs to a study of T cell responses to AZD1222 COVID-19 vaccine. Study observations and caveats: A mostly white British donor set with more females was recruited, and clonal diversity was possibly underestimated. After the peak T cell response, and only then, were repertoires sampled.

The sequences come from peripheral blood, collected 28 days after the second AZD1222 dose. The TCR was taken from an adult who received the AZD1222 COVID-19 vaccine.

CDR3 nucleotides: TGTGCCAGCAGTCCCCGTTCCAGGGGGTGGGGCAATCAGCCCCAGCATTTT. This encodes CASSPRSRGWGNQPQHF. The V gene is TRBV28, the J gene TRBJ1-5; TRBD1 aligns across 7 bases. Germline V gene lookup returns CDR1 MDHEN and CDR2 SYDVKM. Trimming took 5 bases from V and 2 from J; bases not matched to a gene: 12. The CDR3 covers 17 residues.